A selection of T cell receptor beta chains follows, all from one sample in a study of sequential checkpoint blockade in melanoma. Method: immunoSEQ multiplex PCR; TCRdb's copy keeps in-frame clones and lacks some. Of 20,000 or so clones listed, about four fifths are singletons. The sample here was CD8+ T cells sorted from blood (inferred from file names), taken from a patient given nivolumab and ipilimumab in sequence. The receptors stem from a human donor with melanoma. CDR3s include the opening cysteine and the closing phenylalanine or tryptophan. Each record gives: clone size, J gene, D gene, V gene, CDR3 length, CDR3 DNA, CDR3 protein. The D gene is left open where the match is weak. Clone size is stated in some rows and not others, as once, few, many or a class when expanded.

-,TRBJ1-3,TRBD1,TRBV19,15,TGTGCCAGTAGTGTGACAGCCGGGACAGGGGACACCATATATTTT,CASSVTAGTGDTIYF
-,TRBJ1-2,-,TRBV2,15,TGTGCCAGCAGTGAAGCGTATACTGGTCGGGATGGCTACACCTTC,CASSEAYTGRDGYTF
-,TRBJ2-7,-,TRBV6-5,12,TGTGCCAGCAGTGCCCGCAGCTACGAGCAGTACTTC,CASSARSYEQYF
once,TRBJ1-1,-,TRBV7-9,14,TGTGCCAGCAGCTTAAGCGGGTTTGACACTGAAGCTTTCTTT,CASSLSGFDTEAFF
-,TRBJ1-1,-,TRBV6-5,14,TGTGCCAGCAGTTACTCTCGGGGGAACACTGAAGCTTTCTTT,CASSYSRGNTEAFF
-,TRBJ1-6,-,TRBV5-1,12,TGCGCCAGCAGCATGTTCTCTTCACCCCTCCACTTT,CASSMFSSPLHF
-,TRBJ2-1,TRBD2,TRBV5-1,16,TGCGCCAGCAGCAACCTAGCGGGGGGGCCCCACAATGAGCAGTTCTTC,CASSNLAGGPHNEQFF
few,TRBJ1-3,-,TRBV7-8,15,TGTGCCAGCAGCCCAGCCGGGACACAAGGAAACACCATATATTTT,CASSPAGTQGNTIYF
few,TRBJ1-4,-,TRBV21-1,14,TGTGCCAGCAGAAAAACAGAAACTAATGAAAAACTGTTTTTT,CASRKTETNEKLFF
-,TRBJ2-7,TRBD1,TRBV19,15,TGTGCCAGTAGTATCCGGGACAGGCCCTCCTACGAGCAGTACTTC,CASSIRDRPSYEQYF
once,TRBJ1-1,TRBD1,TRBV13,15,TGTGCCAGCAGCCCGTCCACAGGGGCAAGGCCTGAAGCTTTCTTT,CASSPSTGARPEAFF
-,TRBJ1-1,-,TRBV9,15,TGTGCCAGCAGCGTAGACCCAGGGTGGGGCACTGAAGCTTTCTTT,CASSVDPGWGTEAFF
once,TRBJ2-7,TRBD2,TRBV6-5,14,TGTGCCAGCAGTCCCCTAGCGGGAGGCTACGAGCAGTACTTC,CASSPLAGGYEQYF
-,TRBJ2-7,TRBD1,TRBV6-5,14,TGTGCCAGCAGTCTCAGGGGGCTTACCTACGAGCAGTACTTC,CASSLRGLTYEQYF
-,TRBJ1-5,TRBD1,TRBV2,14,TGTGCCAGCAGCCTGACAGGGGTGTTTCAGCCCCAGCATTTT,CASSLTGVFQPQHF
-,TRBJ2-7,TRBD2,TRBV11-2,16,TGTGCCAGCAGCTTGCTACTAGCGGGAGAGGACTACGAGCAGTACTTC,CASSLLLAGEDYEQYF
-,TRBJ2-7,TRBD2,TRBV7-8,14,TGTGCCAGCAGCTTAACCAGCGGGAGGCGCGAGCAGTACTTC,CASSLTSGRREQYF
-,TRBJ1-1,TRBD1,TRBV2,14,TGTGCCAGCAGGGACAGGGGTTTCAACACTGAAGCTTTCTTT,CASRDRGFNTEAFF
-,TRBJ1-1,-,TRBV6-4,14,TGTGCCAGCAGCCCGCAGGGTTTCGGGACTGAAGCTTTCTTT,CASSPQGFGTEAFF
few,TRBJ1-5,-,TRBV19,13,TGTGCCAGTAGTGCCTATAGCAATCAGCCCCAGCATTTT,CASSAYSNQPQHF
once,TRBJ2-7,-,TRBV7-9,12,TGTGCCAGCAGCCTGGACGACTACGAGCAGTACTTC,CASSLDDYEQYF
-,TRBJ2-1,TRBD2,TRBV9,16,TGTGCCAGCAGCGCCATCCTAGCGGGAGTGAACAATGAGCAGTTCTTC,CASSAILAGVNNEQFF
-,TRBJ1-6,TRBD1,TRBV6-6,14,TGTGCCAGCAGCGAGACAGGGGCTAATTCACCCCTCCACTTT,CASSETGANSPLHF
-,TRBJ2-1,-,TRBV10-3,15,TGTGCCATCACCCCCGGAGGTCGTTGGCACAATGAGCAGTTCTTC,CAITPGGRWHNEQFF
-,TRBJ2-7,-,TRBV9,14,TGTGCCAGCAGCCCCAGAGGACTTAGTAACGAGCAGTACTTC,CASSPRGLSNEQYF
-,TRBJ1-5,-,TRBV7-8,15,TGTGCCAGCAGCTTAGAGGGAGGGGGCAATCAGCCCCAGCATTTT,CASSLEGGGNQPQHF
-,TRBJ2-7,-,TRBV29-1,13,TGCAGCGCCCACCTAGGGGATTCCTACGAGCAGTACTTC,CSAHLGDSYEQYF
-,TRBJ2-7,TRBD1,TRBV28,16,TGTGCCAGCAGCCCGCAAACAGGGGATAGCTCCTACGAGCAGTACTTC,CASSPQTGDSSYEQYF
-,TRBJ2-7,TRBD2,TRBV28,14,TGTGCCAGCAGTCACCAGCGGGAGGTCGCCGAGCAGTACTTC,CASSHQREVAEQYF
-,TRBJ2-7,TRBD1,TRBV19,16,TGTGCCAGTAGTAGCTTGTGGGGGACAGGGGGCATCGAGCAGTACTTC,CASSSLWGTGGIEQYF
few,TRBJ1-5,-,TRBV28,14,TGTGCCAGCAGTCCCCAGGGTCCCAATCAGCCCCAGCATTTT,CASSPQGPNQPQHF
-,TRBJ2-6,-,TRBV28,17,TGTGCCAGCAGTTCGACTCACAGGGACTCTGGGGCCAACGTCCTGACTTTC,CASSSTHRDSGANVLTF
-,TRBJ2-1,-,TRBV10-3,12,TGTGCCATCATTATAGCGGACAATGAGCAGTTCTTC,CAIIIADNEQFF
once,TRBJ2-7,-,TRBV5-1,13,TGCGCCAGCAGCTCCGGACAGTCCTACGAGCAGTACTTC,CASSSGQSYEQYF
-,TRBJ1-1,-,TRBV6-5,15,TGTGCCAGCAGTTACTCCGGCGGACTTTACACTGAAGCTTTCTTT,CASSYSGGLYTEAFF
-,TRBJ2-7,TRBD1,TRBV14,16,TGTGCCAGCAGCCAGCACCGGGACAGGGGACCCTACGAGCAGTACTTC,CASSQHRDRGPYEQYF
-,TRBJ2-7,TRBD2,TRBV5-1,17,TGCGCCAGCAGCTGGACTAGCGGGAGCACGGAGGCCTACGAGCAGTACTTC,CASSWTSGSTEAYEQYF
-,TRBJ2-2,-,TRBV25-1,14,TGTGCCAGCAGTGATCTGGCTAGCACCGGGGAGCTGTTTTTT,CASSDLASTGELFF
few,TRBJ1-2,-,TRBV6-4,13,TGTGCCAGCAGACCGGGGCAGGGGTATGGCTACACCTTC,CASRPGQGYGYTF
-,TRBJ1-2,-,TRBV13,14,TGTGCCAGCAGCTCACAGGGTACTAACTATGGCTACACCTTC,CASSSQGTNYGYTF
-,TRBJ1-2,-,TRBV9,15,TGTGCCAGCAGCGACAATGGGGGGGCGCGGCGTGGCTACACCTTC,CASSDNGGARRGYTF
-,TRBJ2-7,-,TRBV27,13,TGTGCCAGCAGTTTTATTCAGAACTACGAGCAGTACTTC,CASSFIQNYEQYF
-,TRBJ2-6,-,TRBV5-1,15,TGCGCCAGCAGCTCAACTTTGTCTGGGGCCAACGTCCTGACTTTC,CASSSTLSGANVLTF
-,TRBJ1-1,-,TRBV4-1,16,TGCGCCAGCAGCCAAGATCTAGCGTACGGGGCCACTGAAGCTTTCTTT,CASSQDLAYGATEAFF
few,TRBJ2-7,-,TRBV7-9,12,TGTGCCAGCAGTACAGCCCTCTACGAGCAGTACTTC,CASSTALYEQYF
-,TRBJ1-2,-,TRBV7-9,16,TGTGCCAGCAGCACCGCCCACTGGGGCCAGACCTATGGCTACACCTTC,CASSTAHWGQTYGYTF
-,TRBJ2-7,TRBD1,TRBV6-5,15,TGTGCCAGCAGCGGGGGACAGGGGGTCACCTACGAGCAGTACTTC,CASSGGQGVTYEQYF
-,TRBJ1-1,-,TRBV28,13,TGTGCCAGCAGTTTATCAGGGAACACTGAAGCTTTCTTT,CASSLSGNTEAFF
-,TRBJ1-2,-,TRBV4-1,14,TGCGCCAGCAGCCAAGTAGAAACAGACTATGGCTACACCTTC,CASSQVETDYGYTF
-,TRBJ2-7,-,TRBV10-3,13,TGTGCCATCAGTGCGGGACTGGGAGACGAGCAGTACTTC,CAISAGLGDEQYF
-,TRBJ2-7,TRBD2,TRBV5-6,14,TGTGCCAGCAGCCCGGGCGGGAGCTCCTACGAGCAGTACTTC,CASSPGGSSYEQYF
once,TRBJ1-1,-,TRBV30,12,TGTGCCTGGAGTGTAATGTCGGGGGAAGCTTTCTTT,CAWSVMSGEAFF
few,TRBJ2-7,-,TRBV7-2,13,TGTGCCAGCAGCATGGGGGGAGACTACGAGCAGTACTTC,CASSMGGDYEQYF
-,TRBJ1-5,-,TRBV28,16,TGTGCCAGCGGATCTCTGGGGGGGAGGAGCAATCAGCCCCAGCATTTT,CASGSLGGRSNQPQHF
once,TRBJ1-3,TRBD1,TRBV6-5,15,TGTGCCAGCAGTTCCACAGGGGGCGCTGGAAACACCATATATTTT,CASSSTGGAGNTIYF
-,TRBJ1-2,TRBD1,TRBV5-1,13,TGCGCCAGCAGCCCGGACAGGGCCTTTGGCTACACCTTC,CASSPDRAFGYTF
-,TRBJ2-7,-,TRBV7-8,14,TGTGCCAGCAGCTCCCCGGGGTATCCTCCCGAGCAGTACTTC,CASSSPGYPPEQYF